Each of the 18 T cell receptor beta chains below was sequenced from the same sample in a study of T cell responses to AZD1222 COVID-19 vaccine. Profiling relied on immunoSEQ multiplex PCR, and the TCRdb table lists in-frame clones only, not all of them. The profile covers more than 150,000 clones, with roughly nine tenths appearing a single time and under 1.5% taken by the ten largest. Sequences were derived from peripheral blood, sampled 28 days after the second AZD1222 dose. These receptors were taken from an adult who received the AZD1222 COVID-19 vaccine.

This clone was picked up one time. The V gene is TRBV7-2, the J gene TRBJ2-5; 11 bases match TRBD1. After removal of 3 bases from V and 5 bases from J, the junction contained 5 bases not matched to a gene. CDR1 and CDR2 from the germline V gene are SGHTA and FQGNSA. The CDR3 runs to 15 residues. CDR3 sequence: CASSFRTGGGETQYF. The CDR3 DNA reads TGTGCCAGCAGCTTCCGGACAGGGGGCGGGGAGACCCAGTACTTC.

The CDR3: CASSRPNSPLHF. The CDR3 DNA is TGTGCCAGCAGCCGACCCAATTCACCCCTCCACTTT. The J gene is TRBJ1-6, the V gene TRBV7-2; no reliable D call. The CDR3 is 12 residues long. Germline CDR1 is SGHTA and CDR2 is FQGNSA. V was trimmed by 5 bases and J by 7 bases, leaving 6 bases between them.

CDR3 residues: CASSESGRLTEAFF. The CDR3 DNA follows: TGTGCCAGCAGTGAAAGTGGTCGGCTCACTGAAGCTTTCTTT. The chain joins TRBV2 to TRBJ1-1; D unclear. Deletions cut 2 bases from V and 4 bases from J, with 11 bases between. Germline V gives CDR1 SNHLY, CDR2 FYNNEI. The CDR3 runs 14 residues.

The chain has TRBV5-6 and TRBJ2-7, with TRBD2 matching over 13 bases. The CDR3 is made up of 19 amino acids. Germline V lookup: CDR1 SGHDT, CDR2 YYEEEE. The V gene end was trimmed by 1 base and the J gene end by 4 bases; junction bases not matched to a gene: 14. The DNA of the CDR3 is TGTGCCAGCAGCTTGTTGGGAGGACTAGCGGGAGTGTCTCCTTACGAGCAGTACTTC. Translating it yields CASSLLGGLAGVSPYEQYF.

The chain uses TRBV7-9 and TRBJ2-1, with TRBD2 matching over 7 bases. After removal of 3 bases from V and 0 bases from J, the junction contained 8 bases not matched to a gene. The CDR3 totals 17 residues. Germline loops: CDR1 SEHNR, CDR2 FQNEAQ (reference sequence). As DNA, the CDR3 is TGTGCCAGCAGCTTGGTTAGCGGGTATAGCTCCTACAATGAGCAGTTCTTC. Its protein is CASSLVSGYSSYNEQFF. Full variable domain (rest looked up from reference TRBV7-9 and TRBJ2-1): DTGVSQNPRHKITKRGQNVTFRCDPISEHNRLYWYRQTLGQGPEFLTYFQNEAQLEKSRLLSDRFSAERPKGSFSTLEIQRTEQGDSAMYLCASSLVSGYSSYNEQFFGPGTRLTVL.

The genes are TRBV29-1 and TRBJ2-1, with TRBD2 matching 9 bases. Germline V gene lookup returns CDR1 SQVTM and CDR2 ANQGSEA. Trimming removed 7 bases from V and 0 bases from J; junction bases left unmatched: 19. The CDR3 runs to 19 residues. CDR3 nucleotide sequence: TGCAGCGCCCCTGGAGGGATGGCGGGAGGGCGTCGCTCCTACAATGAGCAGTTCTTC. As protein: CSAPGGMAGGRRSYNEQFF.

V is TRBV11-2 and J is TRBJ1-3; D uncertain. V was clipped by 5 bases and J by 0 bases, with 14 bases between them. This CDR3 contains 16 residues. The germline V gene encodes CDR1 SGHAT and CDR2 FQNNGV. The CDR3 is CASSTRTAVSGNTIYF. The CDR3 DNA is TGTGCCAGCAGCACCAGGACGGCCGTCTCTGGAAACACCATATATTTT.

CDR3 DNA sequence: TGTGCCAGCACCCCGGCGGTTTTAGGCACAGATACGCAGTATTTT. Its translation is CASTPAVLGTDTQYF. This sequence joins TRBV28 and TRBJ2-3; D is unresolved. Trimming cost V 7 bases and J 1 base, with 15 bases left between them. CDR1 and CDR2 from the germline V gene are MDHEN and SYDVKM. This CDR3 region has 15 residues.

The chain couples TRBV4-1 to TRBJ1-6; D might be TRBD1 (6 bases). The CDR3 spans 16 residues. V was cut by 0 bases and J by 7 bases, with 13 bases left in between. Germline assignment: CDR1 MGHRA and CDR2 YSYEKL. CDR3 protein: CASSQDLAGENSPLHF. The CDR3 DNA is TGCGCCAGCAGCCAAGATTTGGCAGGGGAAAATTCACCCCTCCACTTT.

The chain recombines TRBV30 with TRBJ1-5; D remains unclear. This CDR3 has 13 amino acids. Looked up from germline, CDR1 is GTSNPN and CDR2 is SVGIG (reference sequence). Deletions cut 2 bases from V and 8 bases from J, with 13 bases between. CDR3 in amino acids: CAWSPRFSEPQHF. The CDR3 region has the DNA TGTGCCTGGAGTCCACGCTTCTCGGAGCCCCAGCATTTT. Full variable domain (missing parts from reference TRBV30 and TRBJ1-5): SQTIHQWPATLVQPVGSPLSLECTVEGTSNPNLYWYRQAAGRGLQLLFYSVGIGQISSEVPQNLSASRPQDRQFILSSKKLLLSDSGFYLCAWSPRFSEPQHFGDGTRLSIL.

The V gene is TRBV11-1, the J gene TRBJ2-7, with D perhaps matching TRBD1 or TRBD2 (6 bases each). This CDR3 spans 15 amino acids. Trimming stripped 5 bases from V and 0 bases from J, with 14 bases between. CDR1 and CDR2 from the germline V gene are SGHAT and FQDESV (reference sequence). The chain's CDR3 is CASSGARGLSYEQYF. In nucleotides, the CDR3 is TGTGCCAGCAGCGGGGCCCGGGGGCTCTCCTACGAGCAGTACTTC.

The rearrangement links TRBV3-1 (or the pseudogene TRBV3-2) to TRBJ2-7, with D perhaps matching TRBD1 or TRBD2 (6 bases each). Trimming took 3 bases from V and 6 from J, leaving 12 bases between them. CDR1 and CDR2 (germline): LGHDT, YNNKEL (reference sequence). CDR3 length equals 13 residues. The CDR3 nucleotides read TGTGCCAGCAGCCAGAGGGGGGCGGGCGAGCAGTACTTC. This sequence encodes CASSQRGAGEQYF.

This clone was seen a handful of times. This chain connects TRBV24-1 to TRBJ2-5, with D perhaps assigned TRBD1 or TRBD2 (5 bases each). The length of the CDR3 is 16 residues. Germline V lookup: CDR1 KGHDR, CDR2 SFDVKD. Trimming removed 7 bases at V and 5 bases at J, with 22 bases between. Here the CDR3 reads CATSPLRGTPGETQYF. The CDR3, as DNA: TGTGCCACCAGCCCCCTCCGGGGCACCCCTGGGGAGACCCAGTACTTC.

The chain carries TRBV6-2 or TRBV6-3 and TRBJ1-5; 9 bases map to TRBD1. The length of the CDR3 is 13 residues. Germline V gene lookup returns CDR1 MNHEY and CDR2 SVGEGT. Germline trimming cut 5 bases from V and 7 bases from J; bases unmatched to any gene: 3. The DNA of the CDR3 is TGTGCCAGCAGTGGGACAGGGAGGCAGCCCCAGCATTTT. It translates to CASSGTGRQPQHF.

The chain has TRBV7-2 and TRBJ2-3; TRBD1 agrees at 7 bases. The V gene's germline CDR1 is SGHTA and CDR2 FQGNSA. V shed 5 bases, J shed 2 bases, and the junction held 7 bases outside the gene matches. This CDR3 is 15 amino acids long. The CDR3 protein is CASSDRQGITDTQYF. The CDR3 bases are TGTGCCAGCAGCGATCGACAGGGCATCACAGATACGCAGTATTTT.

Remarks on this clone: This sample also contains other DNA sequences that code for the same CDR3. This chain links TRBV5-6 with TRBJ2-7; D not certain. The V and J ends lost 0 bases and 3 bases respectively, with 4 bases between them. This CDR3 comprises 12 residues. Looked up from germline, CDR1 is SGHDT and CDR2 is YYEEEE. The CDR3 protein is CASSLVGYEQYF. The CDR3 nucleotides read TGTGCCAGCAGCTTGGTAGGCTACGAGCAGTACTTC.

V and J are TRBV28 and TRBJ2-7; 11 bases fit TRBD1. V lost 5 bases, J lost 6 bases, and 12 bases stayed unmatched. Germline-derived CDR1 and CDR2 are MDHEN and SYDVKM. The CDR3 runs to 16 residues. CDR3 bases: TGTGCCAGCAGTCCCCCGGCCCCGGGACAGGGGGGCGAGCAGTACTTC. As protein: CASSPPAPGQGGEQYF.

In this sample, this clone turned up once. This chain joins TRBV13 and TRBJ1-4; D unclear. Deletions cut 5 bases from V and 5 bases from J, with 15 bases between. There are 15 residues in the CDR3. From germline, CDR1 is PRHDT and CDR2 FYEKMQ (reference sequence). The CDR3 region is CASSTYHLTNEKLFF. The CDR3 DNA sequence: TGTGCCAGCAGCACCTACCACTTAACCAATGAAAAACTGTTTTTT.